This record concerns one T cell receptor beta chain sequence. The authors' processing: Reference gene primers were amplified, and this amplification served to estimate nucleated cell counts. Produced via immunoSEQ multiplex PCR; TCRdb's table is partial and in-frame only. Clone size and the V and J calls come from that table; the DNA yielded D and trimming. The table records some 420,000 clones, 75% to 90% of them present only once. These data are taken from a study of blood T cell repertoires in COVID-19. Study at large: The United States, Italy and Spain supplied acute and convalescent COVID-19 samples.

Trimming stripped 5 bases from V and 3 bases from J, with 8 bases between. CDR1 and CDR2 (germline): KGHSH, LQKENI. This CDR3 is 12 amino acids long. This TCR derives from a man younger than 40 who had recovered from COVID-19. Sequenced input: PBMCs or T cells enriched from blood (not recorded which). The rearrangement links TRBV18 to TRBJ2-7; TRBD2 might be the D (5 bases). The CDR3 is CASSAGVYEQYF. CDR3 nucleotide sequence: TGTGCCAGCTCAGCCGGGGTCTACGAGCAGTACTTC. Full variable domain (rest looked up from reference TRBV18 and TRBJ2-7): NAGVMQNPRHLVRRRGQEARLRCSPMKGHSHVYWYRQLPEEGLKFMVYLQKENIIDESGMPKERFSAEFPKEGPSILRIQQVVRGDSAAYFCASSAGVYEQYFGPGTRLTVT.